This is a list of T cell receptor beta chains from one sample in a study of T cells in Graves' hyperthyroidism and ophthalmopathy. TCRdb re-analysed the multiplex PCR reads in MiXCR, keeping a single row per CDR3 protein. This table holds about 600,000 distinct CDR3 sequences, approximately 15% found once. The sample comprised blood. The receptors were gathered from a woman between 45 and 60 years old with Graves' ophthalmopathy. Both conserved end residues are part of each CDR3. Fields, in order: D gene, J gene, V gene, clone size, CDR3 DNA, CDR3 protein. The D gene is left open where the match is weak. Only part of the rows carry a size: once, few, many, or a class if the clone is expanded.

d_gene: TRBD1; j_gene: TRBJ1-2; v_gene: TRBV27; abundance: many; CDR3nt: TGTGCCAGCAGTCCGGGCTCCGGGACAGGGCGCGGCTACACCTTC; CDR3aa: CASSPGSGTGRGYTF
d_gene: TRBD1; j_gene: TRBJ2-1; v_gene: TRBV12-3/TRBV12-4; abundance: many; CDR3nt: TGTGCCAGCACTCCTTCCGGGACAGGGCGCAATGAGCAGTTCTTC; CDR3aa: CASTPSGTGRNEQFF
d_gene: TRBD1; j_gene: TRBJ1-5; v_gene: TRBV12-3/TRBV12-4; abundance: many; CDR3nt: TGTGCCAGCAGTAGACAGGGGATATTCCATCAGCCCCAGCATTTT; CDR3aa: CASSRQGIFHQPQHF
d_gene: -; j_gene: TRBJ2-6; v_gene: TRBV20-1; abundance: many; CDR3nt: TGCAGTGCTAGACACAGCTCCGACTCTGGGGCCAACGTCCTGACTTTC; CDR3aa: CSARHSSDSGANVLTF
d_gene: -; j_gene: TRBJ2-7; v_gene: TRBV27; abundance: many; CDR3nt: TGTGCCAGCAGCCAAGCAGGGTTCCACGAGCAGTACTTC; CDR3aa: CASSQAGFHEQYF
d_gene: TRBD2; j_gene: TRBJ2-5; v_gene: TRBV7-9; abundance: -; CDR3nt: TGTGCCAGCAGCTCGGGGGGACTAGCGGGAGGGTCCCAAGAGACCCAGTACTTC; CDR3aa: CASSSGGLAGGSQETQYF
d_gene: -; j_gene: TRBJ1-1; v_gene: TRBV29-1; abundance: once; CDR3nt: TGCAGGGTTGAGGGGGAGGGCACTGAAGCTTTCTTT; CDR3aa: CRVEGEGTEAFF
d_gene: -; j_gene: TRBJ1-6; v_gene: TRBV9; abundance: few; CDR3nt: TGTGCCAGCAGCCCCGAAGGTTCACCCCTCCACTTT; CDR3aa: CASSPEGSPLHF
d_gene: -; j_gene: TRBJ2-5; v_gene: TRBV15; abundance: few; CDR3nt: TGTGCCACCAGCAGAGATACCGGAGAGACCCAGTACTTC; CDR3aa: CATSRDTGETQYF
d_gene: -; j_gene: TRBJ2-1; v_gene: TRBV4-1; abundance: many; CDR3nt: TGCGCCAGCAGCCTCAGCCAACGGGCCTACAATGAGCAGTTCTTC; CDR3aa: CASSLSQRAYNEQFF
d_gene: -; j_gene: TRBJ2-5; v_gene: TRBV19; abundance: few; CDR3nt: TGTGCCAGTAGGGGGCTAGAGGACTTC; CDR3aa: CASRGLEDF
d_gene: TRBD1; j_gene: TRBJ2-7; v_gene: TRBV7-6; abundance: few; CDR3nt: TGTGCCAGCAGCGAAGCCGGGACAGGGAACTACGAGCAGTACTTC; CDR3aa: CASSEAGTGNYEQYF
d_gene: -; j_gene: TRBJ1-2; v_gene: TRBV28; abundance: many; CDR3nt: TGTGCCAGCAGTTTATCCGTCTATGGCTACACCTTC; CDR3aa: CASSLSVYGYTF
d_gene: -; j_gene: TRBJ1-1; v_gene: TRBV2; abundance: -; CDR3nt: TGTGCCAGCAGACGACTGATGAACACTGAAGCTTTCTTT; CDR3aa: CASRRLMNTEAFF
d_gene: -; j_gene: TRBJ2-1; v_gene: TRBV7-3; abundance: many; CDR3nt: TGTGCCAGCAGCTTAGAACCCCTTGGTGAGCAGTTCTTC; CDR3aa: CASSLEPLGEQFF
d_gene: -; j_gene: TRBJ2-1; v_gene: TRBV7-9; abundance: many; CDR3nt: TGTGCCAGCACCCCAACCGGGGGTGGTGAGCAGTTCTTC; CDR3aa: CASTPTGGGEQFF
d_gene: -; j_gene: TRBJ1-1; v_gene: TRBV2; abundance: many; CDR3nt: TGTGCCAGCACAAAAGGGGGTTTCGGAATGCCTGAAGCTTTCTTT; CDR3aa: CASTKGGFGMPEAFF
d_gene: TRBD1; j_gene: TRBJ1-2; v_gene: TRBV4-1; abundance: -; CDR3nt: TGCGCCAGCAGCCAGAAGGGACAGGGCAACTATGGCTACACCTTC; CDR3aa: CASSQKGQGNYGYTF
d_gene: -; j_gene: TRBJ2-3; v_gene: TRBV12-3/TRBV12-4; abundance: once; CDR3nt: TGTGCCAGCAGCCAACCATACACAGATACGCAGTATTTT; CDR3aa: CASSQPYTDTQYF
d_gene: -; j_gene: TRBJ2-5; v_gene: TRBV6-2/TRBV6-3; abundance: -; CDR3nt: TGTGCCAGCAGTCGGTGGATCGAGACCCAGTACTTC; CDR3aa: CASSRWIETQYF
d_gene: -; j_gene: TRBJ2-3; v_gene: TRBV28; abundance: many; CDR3nt: TGTGCCAGCAGTTTATACAGGGTAGTTACAGATACGCAGTATTTT; CDR3aa: CASSLYRVVTDTQYF
d_gene: TRBD1; j_gene: TRBJ1-2; v_gene: TRBV5-1; abundance: few; CDR3nt: TGCGCCAGCAGCCCCGGACAGGGTGGCTACACCTTC; CDR3aa: CASSPGQGGYTF
d_gene: TRBD1; j_gene: TRBJ2-7; v_gene: TRBV28; abundance: many; CDR3nt: TGTGCCAGCAGTTTGGCCAGGGGGCACTACGAGCAGTACTTC; CDR3aa: CASSLARGHYEQYF
d_gene: -; j_gene: TRBJ2-3; v_gene: TRBV12-3/TRBV12-4; abundance: -; CDR3nt: TGTGCCAGCAGTTTAGAAGGTTGGAGCGGGAGCACAGATACGCAGTATTTT; CDR3aa: CASSLEGWSGSTDTQYF
d_gene: TRBD2; j_gene: TRBJ2-3; v_gene: TRBV29-1; abundance: few; CDR3nt: TGCAGCGTTGATTTGGGTCTAGCGGGAGAATCCTCTAGCACAGATACGCAGTATTTT; CDR3aa: CSVDLGLAGESSSTDTQYF
d_gene: -; j_gene: TRBJ1-1; v_gene: TRBV10-3; abundance: many; CDR3nt: TGTGCCATCACTAAGACAGACGTAAACACTGAAGCTTTCTTT; CDR3aa: CAITKTDVNTEAFF
d_gene: -; j_gene: TRBJ2-4; v_gene: TRBV13; abundance: -; CDR3nt: TGTGCCAGCAGCTTCCTGGTTCGAGACAAAAACATTCAGTACTTC; CDR3aa: CASSFLVRDKNIQYF
d_gene: TRBD1; j_gene: TRBJ2-7; v_gene: TRBV28; abundance: few; CDR3nt: TGTGCCAGCAACAAATACCGGGACAGGGGGGCCTACGAGCAGTACTTC; CDR3aa: CASNKYRDRGAYEQYF
d_gene: -; j_gene: TRBJ2-2; v_gene: TRBV30; abundance: many; CDR3nt: TGTGCCTGGAGTGTTGCTCACACCGGGGAGCTGTTTTTT; CDR3aa: CAWSVAHTGELFF
d_gene: -; j_gene: TRBJ2-7; v_gene: TRBV13; abundance: -; CDR3nt: TGTGCCAGCAGCTTAGAGGGCAGGCTCTCGGCGGAGCCCTACGAGCAGTACTTC; CDR3aa: CASSLEGRLSAEPYEQYF
d_gene: -; j_gene: TRBJ2-7; v_gene: TRBV18; abundance: many; CDR3nt: TGTGCCAGCTCACTGAATCCTCAGGGGTTTCGGACCTACGAGCAGTACTTC; CDR3aa: CASSLNPQGFRTYEQYF
d_gene: -; j_gene: TRBJ2-7; v_gene: TRBV29-1; abundance: once; CDR3nt: TGCAGCGTCCGGACTACCGGGCCCCGAGAGTACGAGCAGTACTTC; CDR3aa: CSVRTTGPREYEQYF
d_gene: -; j_gene: TRBJ2-4; v_gene: TRBV10-3; abundance: few; CDR3nt: TGTGCCATCAGTGAGGACTTAGCCAAAAACATTCAGTACTTC; CDR3aa: CAISEDLAKNIQYF
d_gene: -; j_gene: TRBJ1-1; v_gene: TRBV29-1; abundance: many; CDR3nt: TGCAGCGCTGGACCCAGGATGTCGAACACTGAAGCTTTCTTT; CDR3aa: CSAGPRMSNTEAFF
d_gene: TRBD2; j_gene: TRBJ2-7; v_gene: TRBV28; abundance: -; CDR3nt: TGTGCCAGCAGTGCTCGGACTAGCGGCCTCTACGAGCAGTACTTC; CDR3aa: CASSARTSGLYEQYF
d_gene: TRBD1; j_gene: TRBJ2-3; v_gene: TRBV13; abundance: -; CDR3nt: TGTGCCAGCAGCTTTGGGGGACAGGGGGATAGTACGCAGTATTTT; CDR3aa: CASSFGGQGDSTQYF